Sequencing of this T cell receptor beta chain was carried out in a study of T cell responses to AZD1222 COVID-19 vaccine. J lost 8 bases, V lost 2 bases, and 12 bases had no gene match. CDR1 is MNHNS, CDR2 SASEGT, per germline. The CDR3 totals 16 residues. Sequencing was performed with immunoSEQ multiplex PCR; in TCRdb, only in-frame clones are kept and a portion is missing. The sample shows about 130,000 clones, roughly 88% of them seen only once. With regard to this clone: Its antigen is undetermined.

Study-level points and caveats: Baseline antibody screening turned up just a handful of seropositive AZD1222 recipients. Nearly half of spike-specific TCRs reportedly go after variant regions that carry no mutations.

The V gene is TRBV6-1, the J gene TRBJ1-2; 9 bases line up with TRBD1. The input for sequencing was peripheral blood, taken 28 days after the second AZD1222 dose. The sequence derives from an adult who received the AZD1222 COVID-19 vaccine. The CDR3 bases are TGTGCCAGCAGTGAAACTGCACAGGGGGCGCTGAGGGGCTACACCTTC. Amino acids: CASSETAQGALRGYTF.